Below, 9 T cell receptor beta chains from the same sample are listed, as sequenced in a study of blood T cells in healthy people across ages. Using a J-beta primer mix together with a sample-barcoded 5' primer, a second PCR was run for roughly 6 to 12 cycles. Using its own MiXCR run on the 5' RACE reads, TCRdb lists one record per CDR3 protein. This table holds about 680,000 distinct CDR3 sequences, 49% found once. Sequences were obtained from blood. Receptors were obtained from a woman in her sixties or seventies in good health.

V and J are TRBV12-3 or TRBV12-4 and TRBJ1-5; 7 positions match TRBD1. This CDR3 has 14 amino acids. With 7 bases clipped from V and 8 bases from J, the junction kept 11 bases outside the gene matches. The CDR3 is CASTLDRAGEPQHF. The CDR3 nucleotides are TGTGCCAGCACCCTAGACAGGGCGGGGGAGCCCCAGCATTTT.

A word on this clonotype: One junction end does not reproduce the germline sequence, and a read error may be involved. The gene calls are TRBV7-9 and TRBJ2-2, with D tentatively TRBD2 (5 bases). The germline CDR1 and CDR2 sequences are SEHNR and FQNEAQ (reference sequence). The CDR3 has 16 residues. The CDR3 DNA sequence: TGTGCCAGTAGCTTACCTCTAGCCGGTGGAACTGGGGAGCTGTTTTTT. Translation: CASSLPLAGGTGELFF.

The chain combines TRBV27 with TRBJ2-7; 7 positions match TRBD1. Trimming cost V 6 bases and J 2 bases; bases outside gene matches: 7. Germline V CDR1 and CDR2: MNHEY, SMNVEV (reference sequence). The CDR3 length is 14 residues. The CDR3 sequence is CASRTGTATYEQYF. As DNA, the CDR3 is TGTGCCAGCAGGACCGGGACAGCGACCTACGAGCAGTACTTC.

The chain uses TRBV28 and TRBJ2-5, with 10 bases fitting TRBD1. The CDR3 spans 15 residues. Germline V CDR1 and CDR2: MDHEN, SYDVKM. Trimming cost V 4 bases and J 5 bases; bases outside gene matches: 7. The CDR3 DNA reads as TGTGCCAGCAGTTCGGGGGACAGGGGCTGGGAGACCCAGTACTTC. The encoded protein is CASSSGDRGWETQYF.

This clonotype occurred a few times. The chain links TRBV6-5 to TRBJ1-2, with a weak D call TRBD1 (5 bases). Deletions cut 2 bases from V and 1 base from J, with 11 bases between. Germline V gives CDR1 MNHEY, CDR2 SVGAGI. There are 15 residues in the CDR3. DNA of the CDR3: TGTGCCAGCAGTTACCACAGGAGCTTTAACTATGGCTACACCTTC. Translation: CASSYHRSFNYGYTF.

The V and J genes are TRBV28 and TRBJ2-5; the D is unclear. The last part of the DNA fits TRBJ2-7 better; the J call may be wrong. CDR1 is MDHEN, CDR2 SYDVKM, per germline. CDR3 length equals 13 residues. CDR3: CASSPSPTYEQYF. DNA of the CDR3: TGTGCCAGCAGTCCATCCCCGACTTACGAGCAGTACTTC.

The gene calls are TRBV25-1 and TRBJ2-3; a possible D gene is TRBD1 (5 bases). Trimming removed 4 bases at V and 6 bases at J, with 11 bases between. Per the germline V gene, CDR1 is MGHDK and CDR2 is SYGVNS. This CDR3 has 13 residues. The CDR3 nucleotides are TGTGCCAGCAGTGTCGGACACCCCGATACGCAGTATTTT. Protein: CASSVGHPDTQYF.

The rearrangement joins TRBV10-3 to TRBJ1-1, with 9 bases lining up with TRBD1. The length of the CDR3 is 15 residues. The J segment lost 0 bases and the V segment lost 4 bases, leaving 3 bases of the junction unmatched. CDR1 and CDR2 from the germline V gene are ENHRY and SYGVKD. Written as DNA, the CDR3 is TGTGCCATCAGTGCCGGGACAGGGATGAACACTGAAGCTTTCTTT. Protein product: CAISAGTGMNTEAFF.

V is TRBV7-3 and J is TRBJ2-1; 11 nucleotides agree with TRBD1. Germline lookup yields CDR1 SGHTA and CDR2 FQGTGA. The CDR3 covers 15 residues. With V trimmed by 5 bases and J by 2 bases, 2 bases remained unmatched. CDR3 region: CASSGTGGPYNEQFF. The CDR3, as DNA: TGTGCCAGCAGCGGGACAGGGGGACCCTACAATGAGCAGTTCTTC.